A selection of T cell receptor beta chains follows, all from one sample in a study of T cells in Graves' hyperthyroidism and ophthalmopathy. TCRdb processed the multiplex PCR reads anew with MiXCR; each CDR3 protein has one entry. The sample comprises 300,000 to 450,000 distinct CDR3 sequences, less than 15% of which are singletons, and roughly 8.3% rests with the top ten. Input material: blood. The receptors come from a woman aged 18-29 years with Graves' hyperthyroidism. CDR3s include the opening cysteine and the closing phenylalanine or tryptophan. The D gene is left open where the match is weak. Clone size is stated in some rows and not others, as once, few, many or a class when expanded.

clone_size	j_call	v_call	d_call	cdr3_aa	cdr3_nt
many	TRBJ2-2	TRBV27	TRBD2	CASSPRVVSGRWVELFF	TGTGCCAGCAGTCCCAGGGTGGTTAGCGGGAGATGGGTGGAGCTGTTTTTT
many	TRBJ2-7	TRBV3-1	-	CASSPRVGHYEQYF	TGTGCCAGCAGCCCCCGGGTTGGCCACTACGAGCAGTACTTC
-	TRBJ2-7	TRBV7-2	TRBD2	CASSDSGGSYEQYF	TGTGCCAGCAGTGACAGCGGGGGGAGCTACGAGCAGTACTTC
few	TRBJ1-3	TRBV3-1	-	CASSHSTNTFSGNTIYF	TGTGCCAGCAGCCATTCTACCAACACATTCTCTGGAAACACCATATATTTT
-	TRBJ2-1	TRBV19	-	CASSWGSANDEQFF	TGTGCCAGTAGTTGGGGGTCGGCGAACGATGAGCAGTTCTTC
many	TRBJ2-7	TRBV2	-	CAGRIQGSYEQYF	TGTGCCGGAAGAATACAGGGCTCCTACGAGCAGTACTTC
many	TRBJ2-3	TRBV24-1	-	CATADSSPDTQYF	TGTGCCACCGCGGACTCCAGCCCGGATACGCAGTATTTT
-	TRBJ1-2	TRBV18	TRBD1	CANPRGTGGGYTF	TGTGCCAACCCCCGGGGGACAGGAGGTGGCTACACCTTC
many	TRBJ2-2	TRBV5-5	TRBD1	CASSSKTGGTGELFF	TGTGCCAGCAGCTCAAAAACAGGGGGCACCGGGGAGCTGTTTTTT
many	TRBJ2-3	TRBV29-1	TRBD1	CSVATGEAGFWDTQYF	TGCAGCGTCGCGACAGGGGAAGCGGGCTTTTGGGATACGCAGTATTTT
many	TRBJ2-1	TRBV6-2/TRBV6-3	-	CASSYSKTPPYNEQFF	TGTGCCAGCAGTTACTCGAAAACCCCGCCCTACAATGAGCAGTTCTTC
many	TRBJ1-4	TRBV7-9	TRBD1	CASSSTGGVKKLFF	TGTGCCAGCAGCTCCACAGGGGGCGTGAAAAAACTGTTTTTT
many	TRBJ1-2	TRBV9	TRBD1	CASSTRQGAGGYTF	TGTGCCAGCAGCACACGACAGGGGGCGGGTGGCTACACCTTC
many	TRBJ1-6	TRBV29-1	TRBD1	CSAPRTGHTSPLHF	TGCAGCGCTCCCCGGACAGGGCACACGTCACCCCTCCACTTT
-	TRBJ1-1	TRBV7-8	-	CASSSLGLGVLVNTEAFF	TGTGCCAGCAGCTCGCTAGGCTTGGGGGTACTCGTGAACACTGAAGCTTTCTTT
many	TRBJ1-5	TRBV4-2	-	CASPSTGTKNQPQHF	TGTGCCAGCCCATCAACCGGGACAAAAAATCAGCCCCAGCATTTT
-	TRBJ2-4	TRBV2	TRBD2	CASSEEGGAVAKNIQYF	TGTGCCAGCAGTGAAGAGGGAGGGGCGGTAGCCAAAAACATTCAGTACTTC
few	TRBJ2-7	TRBV20-1	TRBD2	CSAPSGSLHEQYF	TGCAGTGCTCCTAGCGGGAGTCTCCACGAGCAGTACTTC
many	TRBJ2-3	TRBV7-9	TRBD2	CASSLGLAGGLEDTQYF	TGTGCCAGCAGCTTGGGTCTAGCGGGGGGGCTTGAAGATACGCAGTATTTT
many	TRBJ1-2	TRBV20-1	-	CSAREGGRNYGYTF	TGCAGTGCTAGGGAGGGGGGCAGGAACTATGGCTACACCTTC
-	TRBJ1-2	TRBV6-1	TRBD1	CASSLRQGTGGYTF	TGTGCCAGCAGCCTTCGACAGGGGACGGGCGGCTACACCTTC
many	TRBJ1-2	TRBV3-1	TRBD1	CASSRGMHRGASF	TGTGCCAGCAGCCGAGGGATGCACAGGGGGGCTTCCTTC
-	TRBJ1-5	TRBV27	TRBD1	CASSPGTGGNQSQHF	TGTGCCAGCAGTCCCGGGACAGGGGGCAATCAGTCCCAGCATTTT
-	TRBJ2-7	TRBV5-8	TRBD1	CASSSGDRAGEQYF	TGTGCCAGCAGCAGTGGGGACAGGGCGGGCGAGCAGTACTTC
-	TRBJ2-5	TRBV20-1	-	CSAISGIQETQYF	TGCAGTGCTATTAGCGGTATCCAAGAGACCCAGTACTTC
many	TRBJ2-7	TRBV6-2/TRBV6-3	-	CASRGGASLYEQYF	TGTGCCAGCCGCGGAGGGGCGTCCCTATACGAGCAGTACTTC